What follows describes a single TCR beta chain. Its antigen is still unknown. Other nucleotide sequences from this sample produce the same CDR3. Described treatment: roughly 18 received Ad26.COV2.S at low or high dose, single or two shots; a few received placebo; per-sample allocation not given. Material that was analyzed had been drawn on day 63 after the first vaccine or placebo injection. Donor was an adult aged 18-55 years in Boston. Produced via immunoSEQ multiplex PCR; TCRdb's table is partial and in-frame only. Of hundreds of thousands of clones detected, 80% to 90% appear once; the ten largest clones hold roughly 3.6%. This sample stems from a study of Ad26.COV2.S vaccination and SARS-CoV-2 variants. Study overall: The study gave Ad26.COV2.S intramuscularly, once or twice 56 days apart.

Germline values: CDR1 DFQATT, CDR2 SNEGSKA (reference sequence). Trimming took 6 bases from V and 0 from J, leaving 5 bases between them. The CDR3 runs 11 residues. General observations from the study: Substantial breadth was reported for post-vaccination spike-specific CD8+ and CD4+ T cells.

The sequence derives from a person between 18 and 59 years old who received the Ad26.COV2.S COVID-19 vaccine or a placebo. Material: peripheral blood, obtained in a trial of Ad26.COV2.S vaccine versus placebo. The J gene is TRBJ2-5, the V gene TRBV20-1; D not resolved. DNA for the CDR3: TGCAGTGCCCGCTACCAAGAGACCCAGTACTTC. Protein sequence: CSARYQETQYF.